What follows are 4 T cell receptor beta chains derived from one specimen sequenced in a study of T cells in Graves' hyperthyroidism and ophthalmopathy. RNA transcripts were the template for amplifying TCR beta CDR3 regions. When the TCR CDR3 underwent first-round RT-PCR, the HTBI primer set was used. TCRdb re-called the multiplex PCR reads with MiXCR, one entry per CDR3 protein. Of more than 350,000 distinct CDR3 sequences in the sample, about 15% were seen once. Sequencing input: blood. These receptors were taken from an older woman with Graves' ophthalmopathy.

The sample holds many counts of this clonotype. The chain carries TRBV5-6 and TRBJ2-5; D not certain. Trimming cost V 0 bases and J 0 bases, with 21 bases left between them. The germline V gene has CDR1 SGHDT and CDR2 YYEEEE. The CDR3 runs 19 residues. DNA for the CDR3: TGTGCCAGCAGCTTGGAGGTTCCCCTGGAGAGCTGGGACCAAGAGACCCAGTACTTC. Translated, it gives CASSLEVPLESWDQETQYF.

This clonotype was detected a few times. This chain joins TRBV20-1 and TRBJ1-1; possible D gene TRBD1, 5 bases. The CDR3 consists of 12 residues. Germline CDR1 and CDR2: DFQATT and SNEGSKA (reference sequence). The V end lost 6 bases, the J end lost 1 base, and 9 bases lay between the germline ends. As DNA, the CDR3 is TGCAGTGCCCTTGGGACGAACACTGAAGCTTTCTTT. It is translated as CSALGTNTEAFF.

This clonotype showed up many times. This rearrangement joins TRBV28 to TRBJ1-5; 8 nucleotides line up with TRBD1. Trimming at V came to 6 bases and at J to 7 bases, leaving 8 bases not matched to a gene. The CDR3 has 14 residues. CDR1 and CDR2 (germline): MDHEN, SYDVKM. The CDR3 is CASRLTGVGQPQHF. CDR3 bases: TGTGCCAGCAGATTGACAGGGGTAGGACAGCCCCAGCATTTT.

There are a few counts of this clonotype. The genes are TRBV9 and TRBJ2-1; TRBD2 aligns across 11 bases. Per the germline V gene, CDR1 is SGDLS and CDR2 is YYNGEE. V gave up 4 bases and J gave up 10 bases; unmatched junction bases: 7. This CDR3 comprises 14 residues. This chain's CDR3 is CASSPLAGGREQFF. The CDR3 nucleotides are TGTGCCAGCAGCCCTCTAGCGGGAGGTAGGGAGCAGTTCTTC. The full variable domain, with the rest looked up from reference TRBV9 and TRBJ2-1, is DSGVTQTPKHLITATGQRVTLRCSPRSGDLSVYWYQQSLDQGLQFLIQYYNGEERAKGNILERFSAQQFPDLHSELNLSSLELGDSALYFCASSPLAGGREQFFGPGTRLTVL.